This T cell receptor beta chain was observed in a study of persistence of HIV-infected CD4 T cells. Study-wide background: Isolated cells were CMV- and HIV-1 Gag-responding CD4+ T cells. A median of around 8 years of suppressive ART preceded sampling.

In the case of this clone: The antigen is unknown.

The libraries were made with immunoSEQ version 4 in survey mode. Measured with immunoSEQ multiplex PCR; TCRdb has only the in-frame clones, and not every one. The sample lists about 40,000 clones, 70% to 80% occurring once. Cells were stimulated with overlapping HIV-1 Gag 15-mer peptides. Sorted nonresponding memory CD4+ T cells were CD40L-negative, CD69-negative, CD45RO-high. Suppressive ART was started during chronic HIV-1 infection in these adults. CD8+ T cells were removed from PBMCs prior to stimulation. This CDR3 comprises 16 residues. Germline CDR1 is ENHRY and CDR2 is SYGVKD. J was trimmed by 5 bases and V by 2 bases; bases with no gene match: 9.

The chain has TRBV10-3 and TRBJ2-5, with 9 bases matching TRBD1. The origin of this receptor is an adult man with HIV who was CMV-seropositive. This specimen consisted of CD4+ T cells sorted from PBMCs after roughly 19-hour stimulation, obtained from a patient who received antiretroviral therapy. The CDR3 sequence is CAISEPDRGITETQYF. CDR3 bases: TGTGCCATCAGTGAGCCGGACAGGGGTATCACTGAGACCCAGTACTTC.